This TCR beta chain was identified during a study of PD-1 blockade in classical Hodgkin lymphoma. Regarding this clone: Its antigen remains unidentified.

Study-level points and caveats: It was reported that newly diagnosed patients had less baseline TCR diversity than healthy donors. It was CD4+ TCR diversity, not CD8+, that rose significantly by C4D1.

Libraries were prepared by immunoSEQ multiplex PCR; TCRdb keeps only in-frame clonotypes and omits some of them. The profile shows 40,000 to 50,000 clones, about 70% of them singletons. Looked up from germline, CDR1 is MNHEY and CDR2 is SMNVEV (reference sequence). With V trimmed by 5 bases and J by 0 bases, 4 bases remained unmatched. The length of the CDR3 is 15 residues. Every patient was affected by relapse after autologous stem cell transplantation, while exposure to brentuximab vedotin was not uniform. The sequencing here drew on peripheral blood mononuclear cells (PBMCs), taken at baseline. The TCR was taken from a human donor with classical Hodgkin lymphoma. The chain combines TRBV27 with TRBJ1-1, with 9 bases that match TRBD1. The CDR3 coding sequence is TGTGCCAGCAGTAACAGGGGGCCGTTGAACACTGAAGCTTTCTTT. Translating it yields CASSNRGPLNTEAFF.